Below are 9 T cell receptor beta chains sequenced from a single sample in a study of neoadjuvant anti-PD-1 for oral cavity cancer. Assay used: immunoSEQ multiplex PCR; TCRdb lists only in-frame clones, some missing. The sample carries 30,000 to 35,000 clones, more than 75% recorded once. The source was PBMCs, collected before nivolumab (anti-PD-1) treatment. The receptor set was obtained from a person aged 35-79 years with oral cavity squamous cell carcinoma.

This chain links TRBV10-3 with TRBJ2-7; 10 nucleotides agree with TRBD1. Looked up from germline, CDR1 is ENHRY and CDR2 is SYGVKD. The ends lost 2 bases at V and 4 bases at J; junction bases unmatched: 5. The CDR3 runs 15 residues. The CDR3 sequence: CAISERGQGGYEQYF. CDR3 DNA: TGTGCCATCAGTGAGAGAGGACAGGGGGGGTACGAGCAGTACTTC.

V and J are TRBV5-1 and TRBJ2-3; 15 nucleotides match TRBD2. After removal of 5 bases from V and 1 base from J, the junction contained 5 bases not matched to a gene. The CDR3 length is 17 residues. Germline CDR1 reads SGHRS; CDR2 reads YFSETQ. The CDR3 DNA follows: TGCGCCAGCAGACGGACTAGCGGGGGGGCTGGCACAGATACGCAGTATTTT. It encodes CASRRTSGGAGTDTQYF.

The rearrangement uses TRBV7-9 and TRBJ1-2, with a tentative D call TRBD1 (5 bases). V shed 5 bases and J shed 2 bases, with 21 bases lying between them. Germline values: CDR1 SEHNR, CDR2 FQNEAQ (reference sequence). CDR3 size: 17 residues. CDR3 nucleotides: TGTGCCAGCAGCCTTTTCTCAGGATCCGGGACCAACTATGGCTACACCTTC. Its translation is CASSLFSGSGTNYGYTF.

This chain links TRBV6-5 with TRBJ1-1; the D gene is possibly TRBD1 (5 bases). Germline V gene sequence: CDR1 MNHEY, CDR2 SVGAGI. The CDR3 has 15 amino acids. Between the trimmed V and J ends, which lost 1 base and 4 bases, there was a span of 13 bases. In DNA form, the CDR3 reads TGTGCCAGCAGTTACTGGGACGATAAGGGCACTGAAGCTTTCTTT. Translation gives CASSYWDDKGTEAFF.

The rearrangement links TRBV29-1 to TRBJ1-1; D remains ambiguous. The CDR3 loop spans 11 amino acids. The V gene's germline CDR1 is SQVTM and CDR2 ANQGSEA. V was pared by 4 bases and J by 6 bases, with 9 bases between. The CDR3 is CSVVPGAEAFF. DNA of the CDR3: TGCAGCGTTGTCCCAGGAGCTGAAGCTTTCTTT.

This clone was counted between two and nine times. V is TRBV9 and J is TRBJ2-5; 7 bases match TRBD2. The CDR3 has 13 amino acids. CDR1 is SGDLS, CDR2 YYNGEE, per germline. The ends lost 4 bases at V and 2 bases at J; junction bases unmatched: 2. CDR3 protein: CASSPGLQETQYF. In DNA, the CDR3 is TGTGCCAGCAGCCCGGGACTACAAGAGACCCAGTACTTC.

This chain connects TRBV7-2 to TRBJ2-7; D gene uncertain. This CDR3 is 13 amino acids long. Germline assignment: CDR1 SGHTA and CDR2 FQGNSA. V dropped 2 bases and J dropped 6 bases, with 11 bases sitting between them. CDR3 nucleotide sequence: TGTGCCAGCAGCTTAAACTACATGAGCGAGCAGTACTTC. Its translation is CASSLNYMSEQYF. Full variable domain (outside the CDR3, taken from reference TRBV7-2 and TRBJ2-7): GAGVSQSPSNKVTEKGKDVELRCDPISGHTALYWYRQSLGQGLEFLIYFQGNSAPDKSGLPSDRFSAERTGGSVSTLTIQRTQQEDSAVYLCASSLNYMSEQYFGPGTRLTVT.

The CDR3 nucleotides read TGTGCCAGCAGTGGCGGACAGGGAGCCCGTAACTATGGCTACACCTTC. It encodes CASSGGQGARNYGYTF. The chain combines TRBV2 with TRBJ1-2; 8 nucleotides align to TRBD1. J lost 1 base, V lost 4 bases, and 8 bases had no gene match. The germline gives CDR1 SNHLY, CDR2 FYNNEI. The CDR3 runs to 16 residues.

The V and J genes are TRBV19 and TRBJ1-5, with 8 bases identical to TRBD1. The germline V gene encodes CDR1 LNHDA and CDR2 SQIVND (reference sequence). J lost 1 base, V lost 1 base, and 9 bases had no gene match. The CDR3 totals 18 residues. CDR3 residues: CASSIGGQGGSSNQPQHF. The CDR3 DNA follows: TGTGCCAGTAGTATAGGAGGACAGGGAGGTTCGAGCAATCAGCCCCAGCATTTT. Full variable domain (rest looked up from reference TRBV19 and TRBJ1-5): DGGITQSPKYLFRKEGQNVTLSCEQNLNHDAMYWYRQDPGQGLRLIYYSQIVNDFQKGDIAEGYSVSREKKESFPLTVTSAQKNPTAFYLCASSIGGQGGSSNQPQHFGDGTRLSIL.